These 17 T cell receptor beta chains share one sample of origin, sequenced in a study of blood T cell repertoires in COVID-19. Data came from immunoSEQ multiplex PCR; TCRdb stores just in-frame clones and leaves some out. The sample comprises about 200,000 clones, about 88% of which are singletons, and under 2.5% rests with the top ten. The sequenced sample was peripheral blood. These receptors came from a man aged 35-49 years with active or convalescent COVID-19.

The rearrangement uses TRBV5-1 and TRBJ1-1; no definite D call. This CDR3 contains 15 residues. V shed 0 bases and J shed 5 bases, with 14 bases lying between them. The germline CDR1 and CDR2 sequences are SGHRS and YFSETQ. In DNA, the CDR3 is TGCGCCAGCAGCTTGGAAGGGCTGGCGGGGACTGAAGCTTTCTTT. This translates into CASSLEGLAGTEAFF.

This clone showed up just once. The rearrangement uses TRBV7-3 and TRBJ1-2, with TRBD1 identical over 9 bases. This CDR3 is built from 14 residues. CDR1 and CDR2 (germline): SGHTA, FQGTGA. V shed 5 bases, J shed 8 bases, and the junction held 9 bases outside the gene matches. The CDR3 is CASSPDRGRSGYTF. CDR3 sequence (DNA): TGTGCCAGCAGCCCGGACAGGGGCCGTAGCGGCTACACCTTC.

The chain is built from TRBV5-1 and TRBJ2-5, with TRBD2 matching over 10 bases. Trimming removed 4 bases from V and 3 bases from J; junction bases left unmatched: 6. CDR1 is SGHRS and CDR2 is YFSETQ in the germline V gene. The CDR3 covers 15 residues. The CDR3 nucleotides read TGCGCCAGCAGCGTCGCCGGGACTAGCGAAGAGACCCAGTACTTC. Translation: CASSVAGTSEETQYF.

The CDR3 DNA is TGTGCCGAACAGGGTTTGGGCTACACCTTC. Its protein is CAEQGLGYTF. V and J are TRBV30 and TRBJ1-2; D perhaps matches TRBD1 (6 bases). V lost 8 bases and J lost 8, with 12 bases in between. Germline V gives CDR1 GTSNPN, CDR2 SVGIG (reference sequence). This CDR3 region has 10 residues.

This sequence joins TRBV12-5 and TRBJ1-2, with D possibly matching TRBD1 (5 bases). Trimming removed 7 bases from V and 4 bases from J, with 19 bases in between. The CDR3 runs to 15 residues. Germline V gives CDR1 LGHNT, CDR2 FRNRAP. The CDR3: CASARPPGSVYGYTF. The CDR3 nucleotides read TGTGCTAGTGCCCGCCCCCCAGGGTCGGTCTATGGCTACACCTTC.

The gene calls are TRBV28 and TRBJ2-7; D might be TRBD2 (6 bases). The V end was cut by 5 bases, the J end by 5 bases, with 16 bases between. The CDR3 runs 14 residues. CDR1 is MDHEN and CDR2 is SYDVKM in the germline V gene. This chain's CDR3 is CASSTRGWAHEQYF. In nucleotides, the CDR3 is TGTGCCAGCAGTACCCGGGGGTGGGCCCACGAGCAGTACTTC. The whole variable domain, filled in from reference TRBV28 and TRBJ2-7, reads DVKVTQSSRYLVKRTGEKVFLECVQDMDHENMFWYRQDPGLGLRLIYFSYDVKMKEKGDIPEGYSVSREKKERFSLILESASTNQTSMYLCASSTRGWAHEQYFGPGTRLTVT.

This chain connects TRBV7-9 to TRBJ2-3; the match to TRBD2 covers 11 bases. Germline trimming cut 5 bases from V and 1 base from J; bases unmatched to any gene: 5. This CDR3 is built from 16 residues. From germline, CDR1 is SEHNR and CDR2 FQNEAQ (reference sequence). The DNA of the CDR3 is TGTGCCAGCAGCCTTCAACTAGCGGGGGGCACAGATACGCAGTATTTT. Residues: CASSLQLAGGTDTQYF.

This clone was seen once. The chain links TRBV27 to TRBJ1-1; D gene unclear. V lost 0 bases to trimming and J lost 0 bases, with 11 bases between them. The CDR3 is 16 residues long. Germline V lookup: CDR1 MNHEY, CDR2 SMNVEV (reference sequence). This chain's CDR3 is CASSLSLEGMNTEAFF. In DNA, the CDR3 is TGTGCCAGCAGTTTATCGTTGGAGGGTATGAACACTGAAGCTTTCTTT.

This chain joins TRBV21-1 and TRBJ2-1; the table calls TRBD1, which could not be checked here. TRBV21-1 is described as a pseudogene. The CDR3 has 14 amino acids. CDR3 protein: CAGQTDSPYNEQFF. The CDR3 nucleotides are TGTGCCGGCCAAACAGATTCCCCGTACAATGAGCAGTTCTTC.

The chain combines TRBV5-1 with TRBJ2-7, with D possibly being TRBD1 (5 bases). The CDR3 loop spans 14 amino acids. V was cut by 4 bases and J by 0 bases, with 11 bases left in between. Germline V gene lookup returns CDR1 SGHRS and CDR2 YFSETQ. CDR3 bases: TGCGCCAGCAGCCCCTCGACAGACTCCTACGAGCAGTACTTC. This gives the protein CASSPSTDSYEQYF.

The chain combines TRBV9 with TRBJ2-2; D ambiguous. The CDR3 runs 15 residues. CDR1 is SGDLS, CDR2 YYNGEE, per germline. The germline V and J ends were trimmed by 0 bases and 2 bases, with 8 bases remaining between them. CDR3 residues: CASSVAGLNTGELFF. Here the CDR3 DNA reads TGTGCCAGCAGCGTAGCTGGCTTAAACACCGGGGAGCTGTTTTTT.

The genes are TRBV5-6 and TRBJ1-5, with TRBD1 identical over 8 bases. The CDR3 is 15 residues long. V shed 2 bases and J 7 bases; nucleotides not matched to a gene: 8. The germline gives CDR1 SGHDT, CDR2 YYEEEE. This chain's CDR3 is CASSFQGAPRQPQHF. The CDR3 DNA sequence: TGTGCCAGCAGCTTTCAGGGGGCGCCGAGGCAGCCCCAGCATTTT.

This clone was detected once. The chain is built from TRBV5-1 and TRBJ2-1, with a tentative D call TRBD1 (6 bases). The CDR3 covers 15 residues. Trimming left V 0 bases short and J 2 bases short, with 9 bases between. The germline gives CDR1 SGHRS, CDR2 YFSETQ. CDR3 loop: CASSLDQGTYNEQFF. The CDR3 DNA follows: TGCGCCAGCAGCTTGGACCAGGGGACCTACAATGAGCAGTTCTTC.

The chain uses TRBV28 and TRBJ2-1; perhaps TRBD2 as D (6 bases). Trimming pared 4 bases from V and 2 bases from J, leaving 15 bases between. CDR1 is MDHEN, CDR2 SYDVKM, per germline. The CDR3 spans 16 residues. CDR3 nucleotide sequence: TGTGCCAGCAGTTCTCTTAGCGGCCCTCCCTACAATGAGCAGTTCTTC. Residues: CASSSLSGPPYNEQFF.

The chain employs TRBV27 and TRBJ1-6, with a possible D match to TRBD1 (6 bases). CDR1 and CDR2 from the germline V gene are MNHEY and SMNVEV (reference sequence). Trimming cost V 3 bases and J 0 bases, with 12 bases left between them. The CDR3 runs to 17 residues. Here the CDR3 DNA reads TGTGCCAGCAGTTTCAGGGGACGGAGCTCCTATAATTCACCCCTCCACTTT. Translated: CASSFRGRSSYNSPLHF.

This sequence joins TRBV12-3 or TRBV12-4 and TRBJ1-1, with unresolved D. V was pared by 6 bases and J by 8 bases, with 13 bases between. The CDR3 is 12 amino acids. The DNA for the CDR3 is TGTGCCAGCAGCCTAGCTAGCGGGGAAGCTTTCTTT. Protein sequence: CASSLASGEAFF.

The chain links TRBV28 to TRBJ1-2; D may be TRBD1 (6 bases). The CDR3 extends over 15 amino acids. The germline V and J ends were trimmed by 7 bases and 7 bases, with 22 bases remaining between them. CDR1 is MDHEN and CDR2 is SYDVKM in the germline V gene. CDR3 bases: TGTGCCAGCACTCTTCCCCCGCCGACAGGTCTTGGCTACACCTTC. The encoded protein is CASTLPPPTGLGYTF.